The subject of this entry is one TCR beta chain. Its antigen has not been determined. Within one base of it there is no much larger clone, and no base qualities were kept. These data originate in a study of cytomegalovirus exposure and HLA in healthy donors (dated by TCRdb to about 2017). Notes on the research overall: An earlier analysis of roughly 500 of the donors reported over 250 Gb of sequence data and 117 million unique TCR beta sequences obtained from approximately 180 million T cells. The number of donors typed differed by locus, with about 629-630 for A, B, C, DRB1 and DQB1, 522 for DQA1, over 600 for DPA1, and under 490 for DPB1. Of the roughly 400 genotyped donors, over 65% fell in the genetic ancestry cluster associated with self-reported Caucasian donors. An earlier analysis of about 620 of the donors applied high-throughput TCR beta sequencing to assess whether each TCR beta V gene segment acted as functional or pseudogenic. Alongside the repertoire data, information on donor age, sex, ethnicity and CMV serostatus was compiled. The study was designed to test whether signatures of past pathogen exposure could be identified by cataloging public T cell receptors. In a later genetic analysis, genome-wide SNP genotypes for about three fifths of the 666 donors were used, and that subset was treated as a discovery cohort. Several DR-DQ haplotypes were treated as single units for association and clustering because of strong linkage in the cohort. Every repertoire in the discovery cohort had been generated on one and the same sequencing platform. Among 398 genotyped donors of the cohort, an average of approximately 240,000 unique TCR beta nucleotide sequences was sequenced per donor, of which roughly 17% were non-productive. In a later analysis, previously published TCR beta repertoires from 550 to 700 donors were re-analyzed and high-resolution HLA genotyping was added so that TCR occurrence patterns could be studied. HLA typing included class I and class II loci at four-digit resolution. To predict cytomegalovirus infection status, the study brought together high-throughput TCR immunosequencing, statistical association of individual TCRs with disease status, and machine learning. Besides the first cohort of roughly 640 subjects, a separate validation cohort made up of 120 or so different subjects was used. Using immunosequencing, the study profiled T cell repertoires from 500 to 800 subjects and related those repertoires to cytomegalovirus serostatus. Rather than using new phenotypic data, the later analysis identified candidate immune exposures from TCR beta sequences and from how often those sequences occurred across donors. Roughly 300 gigabases of sequencing data and tens of millions of unique TCR sequences were included in an early release covering under 650 HLA-typed donors. General conclusions and limits of the study: Linkage disequilibrium might explain the correlated functional status among segregating V segments, but an unknown experimental factor could not be excluded. A later analysis associated about 17,000 TCR beta sequences with specific HLA alleles at a false discovery rate of 0.05. Most TCR sequences were observed very rarely across donors, whereas some public TCRs were present in many individuals. The classifier was reported to diagnose cytomegalovirus status with high specificity and sensitivity in both the original and validation cohorts. Because counts were too low, under 20 rarely observed V segments, including chromosome 9 orphons, were left out of the earlier analysis of some 640 of the donors. A later analysis found that most CMV-associated TCR beta chains appeared HLA-restricted, with HLA associations seemingly driven largely by CMV exposure. In a later analysis, HLA-associated TCR beta chains were found to be more clonally expanded and to have lower generation probabilities than equally common non-associated chains. According to the authors, the approach could potentially be generalized to other disease states and immunological phenotypes. The presence/absence analyses assumed that sequencing depth was roughly uniform across donors, and that assumption may not be true. Because some donors lacked HLA typing at each locus, the association tests relied only on the typed subset. Some IMGT-functional V segments, including TRBV6-2 and TRBV6-3, could not be told apart with the 87-base-pair reads, so those segments were excluded. A later analysis reported that several top co-occurrence clusters appeared linked to parvovirus B19, influenza, CMV and Epstein-Barr virus. In the study, some 160 TCR beta chains were listed as associated with cytomegalovirus. In a later analysis, the rate of TCR association differed among HLA loci, with DRB1 alleles having the most associated TCRs and HLA-C alleles having the fewest. The sequencing pipeline was judged likely to have produced a cluster of highly shared sequence variants as a technical artifact. In an earlier analysis of 587 of the donors, most TCR beta V segments appeared in productive rearrangements about 87% or about 30% of the time, broadly matching IMGT annotations. A further reported finding was that TCR beta sequences accurately predicted the HLA-A and HLA-B alleles for most subjects in the first cohort. A later genetic analysis reported fewer N-insertions in productive TCRs among donors in an Asian-associated ancestry cluster than the roughly 650-donor mean. CMV serostatus was the only immune exposure information available for the cohort. In vitro tests confirmed that a few of the cytomegalovirus-associated TCR beta chains recognize cytomegalovirus antigens. V-gene and J-gene trimming of TCR beta chains was associated with a missense DCLRE1C variant in a later genetic analysis, and the association was replicated in an independent cohort. Strong co-occurrence of HLA alleles, especially DR and DQ, made assigning TCR associations to individual alleles difficult. Only TCR beta chains were sequenced in this cohort, and the absence of alpha or paired-chain data limited detectable features.

V gives up 7 bases and J gives up 9 bases, and the segment between their germline ends measures 9 bases. Based on the germline V gene, the CDR1 and CDR2 sequences are WSHSY and SAAADI. The CDR3 covers 10 residues, taking in both the cysteine and the phenylalanine. The CDR3 DNA has 30 bases and is translated from base 1. The cohort comprised 550 to 700 healthy bone marrow donors. At the time of sampling, every cohort member was nominally healthy, though immune exposures that went unrecorded were likely present. The donor tested CMV seronegative, placing the donor among the 352 seronegative members of the cohort. Every donor gave a peripheral blood sample, and the peripheral blood mononuclear cells from that sample were used for TCR beta sequencing. The Qiagen DNeasy Blood Extraction Kit was used to extract genomic DNA from the blood cell samples. The library was produced with the immunoSEQ multiplex PCR assay. The multiplex PCR relied on a mix of 60 forward primers for TCR Vbeta segments and 13 reverse primers for TCR Jbeta segments. The CDR3 region of rearranged TCR beta genes was amplified from genomic DNA by a multiplex PCR assay. On the Illumina HiSeq System, the amplified TCR beta libraries were sequenced as 87-base-pair reads. The study's own analysis went as follows. Across the roughly 700 repertoires, a later analysis counted tens of millions of unique TCR beta chains, around 10 million of which were shared by at least two donors. To remove PCR and sequencing errors, raw reads were error-corrected and collapsed into unique sequences using a nearest-neighbor algorithm that merged closely related sequences. To assign V, D and J gene segments, CDR3 sequences were aligned to IMGT reference sequences. For a sequence to be retained, a match of at least six nucleotides was required to both a V gene segment and a J gene segment. A rearrangement was called productive if the CDR3 had no stop codons and remained in frame with V and J, and every other rearrangement was called non-productive. Following IMGT convention, CDR3 was defined as the stretch from the second conserved V-encoded cysteine up to the conserved J-encoded phenylalanine. In an earlier analysis of 587 of the donors, sequences lacking an unambiguous match to a single V gene segment were excluded. In an earlier analysis of approximately 560 of the donors, a V segment was called functional when productive rearrangements were above 56.7%, and segregating when the standard deviation between donors exceeded 5%. To diagnose cytomegalovirus status from the catalog of TCR beta chain sequences, a statistical classification framework was built. In a later analysis, TCR nucleotide sequences were compared against IMGT/GENE-DB human TR gene sequences so that V and J genes could be assigned. In a later analysis, CDR3 sequences and most-parsimonious VDJ recombination scenarios were assigned using the TCRdist pipeline. In a later analysis, every TCR beta chain was defined by the combination of its CDR3 amino acid sequence and its V-gene family, and reads without a unique V-gene family were dropped. A later analysis removed 550 to 700 highly shared, low-generation-probability nucleotide sequences to deal with suspected cross-contamination and a sequencing artifact. In a later analysis, a clonal expansion index was calculated for each public chain from normalized within-repertoire ranks of inferred template counts. In a later analysis, generation probabilities were computed using a VDJ recombination model fitted to out-of-frame rearrangements, and the results were checked against IGoR. In a later analysis, TCR-TCR, TCR-HLA and TCR-CMV co-occurrence was scored with hypergeometric tests, and a repertoire-size bias correction was applied to TCR pairs. To estimate false discovery rates, a later analysis permuted the HLA or CMV assignments 20 times. A later analysis grouped co-occurring TCRs with DBSCAN, adding TCRdist sequence similarity when clustering within HLA-allele-positive subsets. Repertoires with fewer than 30,000 or more than 120,000 public chains were left out of co-occurrence clustering, as were a handful of repertoires with anomalous nucleotide sharing. TCRdb took this table from immuneACCESS and kept in-frame rearrangements with V and J called. Such tables lack part of the clones; where checked against another copy, unresolved V genes explain under half of the gap, and the rest is unexplained. Clone size and the V and J calls come from that table; the DNA yielded D and trimming. The sample has over 100,000 clones on record, just under 80% of them singletons. Jointly, the top ten make up roughly 5% of the sample.

The chain couples TRBV10-2 to TRBJ2-5; tentative D gene TRBD2, with 5 bases matching. This clonotype was sampled from a young man in good health and CMV-seronegative. Sequencing was performed on PBMCs. The nucleotide sequence is TGCGCCAGCAACGCGGGTCCCCAGTACTTC. Translated, it gives CASNAGPQYF.